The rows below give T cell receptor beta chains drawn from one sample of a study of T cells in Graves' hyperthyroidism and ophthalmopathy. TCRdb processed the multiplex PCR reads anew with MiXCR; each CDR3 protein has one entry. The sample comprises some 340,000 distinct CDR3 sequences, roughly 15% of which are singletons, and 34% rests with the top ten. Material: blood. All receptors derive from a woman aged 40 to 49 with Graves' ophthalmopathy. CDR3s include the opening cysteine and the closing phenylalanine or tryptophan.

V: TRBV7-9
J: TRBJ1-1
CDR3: CASSLYWQMNTEAFF

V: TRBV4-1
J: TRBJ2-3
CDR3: CASSLAGFTDTQYF

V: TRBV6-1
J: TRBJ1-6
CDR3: CASASQGSGSPLHF

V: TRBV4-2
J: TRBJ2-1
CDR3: CASSRTRVEQFF

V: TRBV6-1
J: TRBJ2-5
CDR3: CASSGDYQETQYF

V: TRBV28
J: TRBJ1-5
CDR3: CASSLYGGQPQHF

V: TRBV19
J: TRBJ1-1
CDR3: CASSPYRGAGAFF

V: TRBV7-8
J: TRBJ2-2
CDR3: CASSSRQGWPGELFF

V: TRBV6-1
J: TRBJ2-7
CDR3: CASSPRTGPEQYF

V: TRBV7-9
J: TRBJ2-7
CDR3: CASSLGGVSYEQYF

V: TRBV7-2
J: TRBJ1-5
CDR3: CASTSESHQKLDRASNQPQHF

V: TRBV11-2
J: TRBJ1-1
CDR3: CASSQYMNTEAVF

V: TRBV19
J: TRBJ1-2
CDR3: CASSTGLRQGYTF

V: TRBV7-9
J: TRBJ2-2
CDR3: CASSLGLAGTTGELFF

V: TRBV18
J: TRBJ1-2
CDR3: CASSPQPPGTVLYGYTF

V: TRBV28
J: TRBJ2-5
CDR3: CASSSGLAERYQETQYF

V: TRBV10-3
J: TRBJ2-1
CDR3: CAISDAGRGSYNEQFF

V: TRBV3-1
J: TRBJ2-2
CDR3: CASSPTSGSTGELFF

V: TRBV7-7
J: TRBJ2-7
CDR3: CASSLEPGYEQYF

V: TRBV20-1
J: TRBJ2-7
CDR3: CSARASGQGYEQYF